This TCR beta chain is from a study of T cells after yellow fever vaccination. There are 15 residues in the CDR3. The germline gives CDR1 MNHEY, CDR2 SMNVEV (reference sequence). The junction had 3 bases not matched to a gene; V was cut back by 4 bases and J by 1 base. TCRdb reanalysed the 5' RACE reads using MiXCR and keeps one entry per CDR3 protein. The sample consists of roughly 50,000 distinct CDR3 sequences, 7.4% of them appearing once. This clonotype was picked up many times. Source: CD8+ T cells sorted from PBMCs, taken around 15 days after the first yellow fever vaccination. This chain joins TRBV27 and TRBJ2-7, with 11 bases aligning to TRBD2. The clonotype originates from a man between 18 and 35 years old who received the YFV17D yellow fever vaccine. The CDR3 bases are TGTGCCAGCAGTTCCGGGACTAGCGGTTCCTACGAGCAGTACTTC. This translates into CASSSGTSGSYEQYF.